The 25 T cell receptor beta chains below come from one sample, sequenced in a study of early T cells in non-severe SARS-CoV-2 infection. TCRdb itself ran the 5' RACE reads through MiXCR, one entry per CDR3 protein. The sample holds over 85,000 distinct CDR3 sequences; over 9.5% are singletons and the top ten take 3% to 4.5%. This sample comprised whole blood, obtained at baseline. The receptors shown here come from an adult who was a healthcare worker with PCR-confirmed SARS-CoV-2 infection or an uninfected control (not recorded which).

The rearrangement links TRBV20-1 to TRBJ1-2, with D possibly being TRBD1 (5 bases). Trimming stripped 1 base from V and 4 bases from J, with 10 bases between. CDR1 is DFQATT, CDR2 SNEGSKA, per germline (reference sequence). This CDR3 spans 13 amino acids. This CDR3 is CSARGVGAYGYTF. CDR3 DNA sequence: TGCAGTGCTAGAGGAGTAGGGGCCTATGGCTACACCTTC.

The V call is TRBV25-1, the J call TRBJ1-2, with a possible D match to TRBD1 (5 bases). In germline, CDR1 is MGHDK, CDR2 SYGVNS. The ends were cut back, 1 base at V and 4 bases at J, with 16 bases in the middle. This CDR3 is 16 amino acids long. This CDR3 reads CASSELGQSFSYGYTF. Written as DNA, the CDR3 is TGTGCCAGCAGTGAATTGGGGCAGTCCTTCTCCTATGGCTACACCTTC.

This sequence joins TRBV20-1 and TRBJ1-5; D unclear. In germline, CDR1 is DFQATT, CDR2 SNEGSKA (reference sequence). This CDR3 region has 13 residues. V was pared by 3 bases and J by 5 bases, with 11 bases between. Written as DNA, the CDR3 is TGCAGTGCTAGGGAACGGGAATATCAGCCCCAGCATTTT. Protein product: CSAREREYQPQHF.

This clonotype was observed a handful of times. The CDR3 is CAIKEAGLEQYF. The CDR3 DNA reads TGTGCCATCAAGGAAGCCGGACTGGAGCAGTACTTC. V and J are TRBV10-3 and TRBJ2-7; possibly TRBD2 for D (5 bases). Germline V lookup: CDR1 ENHRY, CDR2 SYGVKD. The CDR3 is 12 amino acids. V was clipped by 7 bases and J by 7 bases, with 14 bases between them.

The rearrangement joins TRBV14 to TRBJ2-3; TRBD2 is a possible D gene (6 bases). The germline V gene encodes CDR1 SGHDN and CDR2 FVKESK. With 3 bases removed from V and 9 bases from J, the gap between germline ends came to 16 bases. CDR3 size: 14 residues. This CDR3 reads CASSQGLAIGTQYF. The CDR3 coding sequence is TGTGCCAGCAGCCAGGGACTGGCCATAGGGACGCAGTATTTT.

Ten or more counts support this clonotype. This chain uses TRBV6-6 with TRBJ1-5; D perhaps matches TRBD1 (5 bases). CDR3 length: 15 amino acids. The V gene lost 8 bases and the J gene lost 2 bases, with 16 bases spanning the gap. Germline CDR1 and CDR2: MNHNY and SVGAGI (reference sequence). This CDR3 is CASGTGTVGNQPQHF. In DNA form, the CDR3 reads TGTGCCAGCGGAACCGGGACCGTGGGCAATCAGCCCCAGCATTTT.

V gene TRBV6-1 combines with J gene TRBJ2-1, with a possible D match to TRBD2 (6 bases). Germline CDR1 and CDR2: MNHNS and SASEGT. The V end lost 7 bases, the J end lost 9 bases, and 22 bases lay between the germline ends. The CDR3 has 15 amino acids. The DNA for the CDR3 is TGTGCCAGCACCTCCTCGCGGGGTAGCATTGGTGAGCAGTTCTTC. Translation: CASTSSRGSIGEQFF.

V is TRBV7-2 and J is TRBJ2-2, with a tentative D call TRBD1 (5 bases). This CDR3 is built from 10 residues. Germline values: CDR1 SGHTA, CDR2 FQGNSA. The V and J ends lost 10 bases and 10 bases respectively, with 10 bases between them. Here the CDR3 DNA reads TGTGCCACCGTGGGGCCGGAGCTGTTTTTT. Protein: CATVGPELFF.

The table lists this clonotype with a few counts. The chain employs TRBV18 and TRBJ1-5, with D maybe TRBD1 (6 bases). Trimming shortened V by 2 bases and J by 6 bases, and 11 bases separated the two germline ends. Germline CDR1 KGHSH, CDR2 LQKENI. CDR3 size: 14 residues. DNA for the CDR3: TGTGCCAGCTCACCAAGACAGGTTGCTCAGCCCCAGCATTTT. Amino acids: CASSPRQVAQPQHF.

This chain uses TRBV21-1 with TRBJ1-1; no DNA check was done on the table's D call, TRBD1. TRBV21-1 is listed as a pseudogene. This CDR3 region has 10 residues. CDR3 DNA sequence: TGTGCCAGCAGGGGTTACCAGGGATTCTTT. Its translation is CASRGYQGFF.

The rearrangement joins TRBV2 to TRBJ2-7; no clear D. V gave up 4 bases and J gave up 2 bases, with 12 bases separating them. CDR1 SNHLY and CDR2 FYNNEI come from the germline V gene. The CDR3 is made up of 14 amino acids. In DNA, the CDR3 is TGTGCCAGCAGTGGAAACATCCCGACCTACGAGCAGTACTTC. Amino acid sequence: CASSGNIPTYEQYF.

This clonotype was recorded many times. The chain recombines TRBV20-1 with TRBJ1-2; D may be TRBD1 (5 bases). The CDR3 is made up of 12 amino acids. Trimming removed 1 base from V and 5 bases from J, with 8 bases in between. Germline V lookup: CDR1 DFQATT, CDR2 SNEGSKA (reference sequence). CDR3 residues: CSARAGGYGYTF. The DNA of the CDR3 is TGCAGTGCTAGAGCCGGGGGATATGGCTACACCTTC.

This clonotype has more than one count but fewer than ten. The chain links TRBV28 to TRBJ2-7; 9 bases are shared with TRBD2. The germline gives CDR1 MDHEN, CDR2 SYDVKM. This CDR3 is 14 amino acids long. The J segment lost 3 bases and the V segment lost 8 bases, leaving 8 bases of the junction unmatched. Here the CDR3 reads CASATGTSSYEQYF. Here the CDR3 DNA reads TGTGCCAGCGCAACCGGGACTAGCAGCTACGAGCAGTACTTC. Supplemented by reference TRBV28 and TRBJ2-7, the full variable domain reads DVKVTQSSRYLVKRTGEKVFLECVQDMDHENMFWYRQDPGLGLRLIYFSYDVKMKEKGDIPEGYSVSREKKERFSLILESASTNQTSMYLCASATGTSSYEQYFGPGTRLTVT.

This clonotype was counted between two and nine times. This sequence joins TRBV3-1 and TRBJ1-1; D ambiguous. CDR3 length: 13 residues. Germline V gene data show CDR1 as LGHDT and CDR2 as YNNKEL (reference sequence). V was shortened by 0 bases and J by 11 bases, with 13 bases between the two germline ends. The CDR3: CASSQEGGRGAFF. CDR3 DNA: TGTGCCAGCAGCCAAGAAGGCGGGCGAGGCGCTTTCTTT.

This clonotype was seen only a few times. The chain links TRBV28 to TRBJ1-1; 10 bases fit TRBD1. V lost 5 bases to trimming and J lost 10 bases; unmatched junction nucleotides: 4. This CDR3 has 12 residues. The germline V gene has CDR1 MDHEN and CDR2 SYDVKM. CDR3 in amino acids: CASSTTGGRAFF. CDR3 sequence (DNA): TGTGCCAGCAGTACGACAGGGGGCCGAGCTTTCTTT. The full variable domain, completed using reference TRBV28 and TRBJ1-1, is DVKVTQSSRYLVKRTGEKVFLECVQDMDHENMFWYRQDPGLGLRLIYFSYDVKMKEKGDIPEGYSVSREKKERFSLILESASTNQTSMYLCASSTTGGRAFFGQGTRLTVV.

The chain uses TRBV10-3 and TRBJ2-7, with a weak D call TRBD2 (6 bases). CDR1 and CDR2 (germline): ENHRY, SYGVKD. V lost 8 bases and J 0 bases, leaving 14 bases between the germline ends. The CDR3 length is 14 residues. The CDR3 nucleotides read TGTGCCATCGGGTCGGGCGGGGACTCCTACGAGCAGTACTTC. Encoded protein: CAIGSGGDSYEQYF.

This clonotype was observed at least ten times. This chain joins TRBV6-2 or TRBV6-3 and TRBJ1-1; unclear D gene. The CDR3 has 16 amino acids. CDR1 and CDR2 from the germline V gene are MNHEY and SVGEGT. The V end was cut by 6 bases, the J end by 1 base, with 18 bases between. For the CDR3, the DNA is TGTGCCAGCAGCTTCGGGCCAAGCATGGGGAACACTGAAGCTTTCTTT. Encoded protein: CASSFGPSMGNTEAFF.

This clonotype was detected ten times or more. This chain uses TRBV29-1 with TRBJ2-1; possible D gene TRBD2, 5 bases. This CDR3 has 13 amino acids. Germline V gene sequence: CDR1 SQVTM, CDR2 ANQGSEA. V lost 8 bases and J 4 bases, leaving 15 bases between the germline ends. DNA of the CDR3: TGCAGCTGTTGGGCAACTAGTTACAATGAGCAGTTCTTC. As protein: CSCWATSYNEQFF.

The chain recombines TRBV6-1 with TRBJ2-7, with D possibly matching TRBD1 (5 bases). This CDR3 is 12 amino acids long. Germline-derived CDR1 and CDR2 are MNHNS and SASEGT. Trimming removed 5 bases from V and 2 bases from J, with 7 bases in between. The CDR3 reads CASSKGAYEQYF. CDR3 sequence (DNA): TGTGCCAGCAGTAAAGGGGCCTACGAGCAGTACTTC.

The chain employs TRBV20-1 and TRBJ2-7; D perhaps matches TRBD1 (6 bases). Germline CDR1 reads DFQATT; CDR2 reads SNEGSKA (reference sequence). Deletions cut 0 bases from V and 2 bases from J, with 11 bases between. This CDR3 is built from 14 residues. The CDR3 coding sequence is TGCAGTGCTAGAGAGGACAGCCCCCCCTACGAGCAGTACTTC. Its protein is CSAREDSPPYEQYF.

This clonotype was found a few times. The gene calls are TRBV5-1 and TRBJ1-3, with D unclear. The V gene lost 0 bases and the J gene lost 4 bases, with 8 bases spanning the gap. The germline V gene encodes CDR1 SGHRS and CDR2 YFSETQ. The CDR3 extends over 14 amino acids. CDR3 coding DNA: TGCGCCAGCAGCTTGGAAGGAGACGGAAACACCATATATTTT. Translating it yields CASSLEGDGNTIYF.

At least ten counts were recorded for this clonotype. This chain connects TRBV28 to TRBJ2-1; D is perhaps TRBD2 (5 bases). Germline V gene lookup returns CDR1 MDHEN and CDR2 SYDVKM. Trimming shortened V by 6 bases and J by 5 bases, and 20 bases separated the two germline ends. The CDR3 has 16 residues. In nucleotides, the CDR3 is TGTGCCAGCAGCCCTCGCACTAGTCCGCTCCACAATGAGCAGTTCTTC. Its translation is CASSPRTSPLHNEQFF.

This sequence joins TRBV6-6 and TRBJ1-1; a possible D gene is TRBD1 (6 bases). V was pared by 5 bases and J by 4 bases, with 14 bases between. The CDR3 length is 14 residues. Germline V gene lookup returns CDR1 MNHNY and CDR2 SVGAGI (reference sequence). CDR3 nucleotides: TGTGCCAGCAGTATACAGGGACGGGGCACTGAAGCTTTCTTT. Protein: CASSIQGRGTEAFF.

A remark on this clonotype: The CDR3 does not end in the conserved phenylalanine or tryptophan, so this is likely a read error. The chain combines TRBV7-2 with TRBJ2-7, with D unresolved. Per germline, CDR1 SGHTA and CDR2 FQGNSA. The CDR3 has 14 amino acids. V was shortened by 3 bases and J by 1 base, with 10 bases between the two germline ends. The CDR3 DNA reads as TGTGCCAGCAGCTTCCCGGGCCTATCCTACGAGCAGTACATC. It yields the protein CASSFPGLSYEQYI.

The sample holds many counts of this clonotype. The CDR3 loop reads CASSLVAGADEQYF. The CDR3 DNA is TGCGCCAGCAGCTTGGTAGCAGGGGCAGACGAGCAGTACTTC. The V call is TRBV5-1, the J call TRBJ2-7, with a tentative D call TRBD1 (6 bases). The CDR3 is 14 amino acids. The V gene lost 0 bases and the J gene lost 5 bases, with 12 bases spanning the gap. Per the germline V gene, CDR1 is SGHRS and CDR2 is YFSETQ.